This T cell receptor beta chain was recovered during a study of blood T cell repertoires in COVID-19. TCRdb's table, derived via immunoSEQ multiplex PCR, lists solely in-frame clones and lacks some. The table has a few hundred thousand clones, around 89% seen once. This clone was counted between two and nine times. The CDR3 contains 15 residues. The V end was cut by 3 bases, the J end by 2 bases, with 14 bases between. Germline-derived CDR1 and CDR2 are SGHTA and FQGNSA. Participants reported their clinical history, and cohort assignment relied on those reports. This receptor was obtained from a man between 18 and 29 years old who had recovered from COVID-19. Sequenced input: PBMCs or T cells enriched from blood (not recorded which). The chain is built from TRBV7-2 and TRBJ2-7; D unresolved. DNA of the CDR3: TGTGCCAGCAGCTTTTCAACTCTACCGGCCTACGAGCAGTACTTC. It codes for CASSFSTLPAYEQYF.